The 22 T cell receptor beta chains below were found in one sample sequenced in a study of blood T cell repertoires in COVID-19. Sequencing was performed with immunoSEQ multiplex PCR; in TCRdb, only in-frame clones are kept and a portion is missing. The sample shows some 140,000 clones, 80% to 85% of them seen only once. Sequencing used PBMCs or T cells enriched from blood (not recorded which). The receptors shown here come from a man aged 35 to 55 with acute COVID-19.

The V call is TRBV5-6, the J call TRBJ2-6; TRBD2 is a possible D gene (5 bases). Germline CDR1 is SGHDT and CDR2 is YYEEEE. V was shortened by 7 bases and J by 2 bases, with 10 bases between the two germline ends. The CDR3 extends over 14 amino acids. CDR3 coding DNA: TGTGCCAGCTCTCACGGGGCTGGGGCCAACGTCCTGACTTTC. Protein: CASSHGAGANVLTF. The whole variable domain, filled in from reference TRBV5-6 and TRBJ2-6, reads DAGVTQSPTHLIKTRGQQVTLRCSPKSGHDTVSWYQQALGQGPQFIFQYYEEEERQRGNFPDRFSGHQFPNYSSELNVNALLLGDSALYLCASSHGAGANVLTFGAGSRLTVL.

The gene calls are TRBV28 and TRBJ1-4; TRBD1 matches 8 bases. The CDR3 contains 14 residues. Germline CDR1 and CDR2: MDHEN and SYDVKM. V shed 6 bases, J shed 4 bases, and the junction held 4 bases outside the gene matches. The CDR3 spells CASRATGDNEKLFF. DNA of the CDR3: TGTGCCAGCAGGGCGACAGGGGATAATGAAAAACTGTTTTTT.

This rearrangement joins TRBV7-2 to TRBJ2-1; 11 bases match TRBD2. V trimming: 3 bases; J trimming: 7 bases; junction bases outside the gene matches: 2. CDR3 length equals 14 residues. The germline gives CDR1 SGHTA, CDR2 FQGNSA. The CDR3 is CASSFSGGVNEQFF. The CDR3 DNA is TGTGCCAGCAGCTTTAGCGGGGGGGTTAATGAGCAGTTCTTC.

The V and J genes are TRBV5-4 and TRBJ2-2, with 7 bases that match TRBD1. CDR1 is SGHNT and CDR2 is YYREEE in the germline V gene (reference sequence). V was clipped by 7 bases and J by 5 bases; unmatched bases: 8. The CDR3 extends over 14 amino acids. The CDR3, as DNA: TGTGCCAGCTCCGGGACAGTATCTACCGGGGAGCTGTTTTTT. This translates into CASSGTVSTGELFF.

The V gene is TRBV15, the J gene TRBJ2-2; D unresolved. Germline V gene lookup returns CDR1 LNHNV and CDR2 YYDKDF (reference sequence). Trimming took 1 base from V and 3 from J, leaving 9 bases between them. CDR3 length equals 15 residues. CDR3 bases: TGTGCCACCAGCAGAGGGTGGGCAGACACCGGGGAGCTGTTTTTT. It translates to CATSRGWADTGELFF. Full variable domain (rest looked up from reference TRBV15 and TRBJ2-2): DAMVIQNPRYQVTQFGKPVTLSCSQTLNHNVMYWYQQKSSQAPKLLFHYYDKDFNNEADTPDNFQSRRPNTSFCFLDIRSPGLGDTAMYLCATSRGWADTGELFFGEGSRLTVL.

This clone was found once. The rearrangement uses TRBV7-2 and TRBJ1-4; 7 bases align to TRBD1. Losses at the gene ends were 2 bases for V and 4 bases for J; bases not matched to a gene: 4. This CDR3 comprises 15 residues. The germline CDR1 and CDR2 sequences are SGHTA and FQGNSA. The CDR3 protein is CASSLRGQLNEKLFF. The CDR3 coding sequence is TGTGCCAGCAGCTTAAGGGGACAGCTTAATGAAAAACTGTTTTTT.

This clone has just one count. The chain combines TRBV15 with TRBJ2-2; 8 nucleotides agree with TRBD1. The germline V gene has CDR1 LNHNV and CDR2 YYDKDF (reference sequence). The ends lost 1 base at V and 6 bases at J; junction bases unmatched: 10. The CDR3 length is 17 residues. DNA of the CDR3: TGTGCCACCAGCAGAGGACCCTTGACAGGGGAGGCCGGGGAGCTGTTTTTT. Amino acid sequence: CATSRGPLTGEAGELFF.

CDR3 amino acids: CASSQTGGSMNTEAFF. CDR3 nucleotides: TGCGCCAGCAGCCAAACAGGGGGCTCCATGAACACTGAAGCTTTCTTT. The chain links TRBV4-1 to TRBJ1-1; TRBD1 agrees at 9 bases. Germline trimming cut 2 bases from V and 0 bases from J; bases unmatched to any gene: 4. This CDR3 spans 16 amino acids. Per the germline V gene, CDR1 is MGHRA and CDR2 is YSYEKL.

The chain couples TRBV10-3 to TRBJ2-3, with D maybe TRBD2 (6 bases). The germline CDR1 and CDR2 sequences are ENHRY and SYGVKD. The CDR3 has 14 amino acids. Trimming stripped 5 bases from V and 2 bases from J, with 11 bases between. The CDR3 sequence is CAISSRDFTDTQYF. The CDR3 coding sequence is TGTGCCATCAGTTCGCGGGACTTCACAGATACGCAGTATTTT.

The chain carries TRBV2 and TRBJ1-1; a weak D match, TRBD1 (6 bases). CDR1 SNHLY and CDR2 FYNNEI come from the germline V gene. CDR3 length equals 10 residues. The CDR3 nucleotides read TGTGCAGGGGGAGTAATAGAAGCTTTCTTT. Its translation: CAGGVIEAFF.

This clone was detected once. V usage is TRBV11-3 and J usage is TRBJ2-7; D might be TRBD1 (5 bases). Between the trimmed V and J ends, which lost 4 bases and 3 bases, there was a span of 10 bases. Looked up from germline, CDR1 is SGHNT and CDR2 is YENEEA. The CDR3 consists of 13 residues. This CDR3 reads CASSSRTHYEQYF. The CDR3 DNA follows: TGTGCCAGCAGCTCGAGGACACACTACGAGCAGTACTTC.

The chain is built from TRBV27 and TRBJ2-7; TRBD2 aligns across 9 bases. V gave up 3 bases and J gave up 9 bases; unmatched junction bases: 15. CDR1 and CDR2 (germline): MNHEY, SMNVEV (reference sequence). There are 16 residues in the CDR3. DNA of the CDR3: TGTGCCAGCAGTTTGCCTCCTGGCGGGAGGGCCTTTCCGCAGTACTTC. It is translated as CASSLPPGGRAFPQYF.

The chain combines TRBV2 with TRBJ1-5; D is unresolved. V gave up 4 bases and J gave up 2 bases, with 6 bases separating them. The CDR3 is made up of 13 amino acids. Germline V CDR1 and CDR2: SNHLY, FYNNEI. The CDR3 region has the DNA TGTGCCAGCAGTGTTTCAGGCAATCAGCCCCAGCATTTT. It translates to CASSVSGNQPQHF. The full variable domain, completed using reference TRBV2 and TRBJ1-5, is EPEVTQTPSHQVTQMGQEVILRCVPISNHLYFYWYRQILGQKVEFLVSFYNNEISEKSEIFDDQFSVERPDGSNFTLKIRSTKLEDSAMYFCASSVSGNQPQHFGDGTRLSIL.

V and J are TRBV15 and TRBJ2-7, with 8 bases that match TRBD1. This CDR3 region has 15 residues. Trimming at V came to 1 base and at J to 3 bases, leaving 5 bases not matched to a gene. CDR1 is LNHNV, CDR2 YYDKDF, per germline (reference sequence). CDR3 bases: TGTGCCACCAGCAGAGCGTCAGGACAGGGCTACGAGCAGTACTTC. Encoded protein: CATSRASGQGYEQYF.

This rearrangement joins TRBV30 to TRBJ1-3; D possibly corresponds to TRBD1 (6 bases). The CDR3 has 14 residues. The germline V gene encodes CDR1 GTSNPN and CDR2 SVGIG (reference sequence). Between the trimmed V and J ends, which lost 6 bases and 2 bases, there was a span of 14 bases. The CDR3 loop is CACLPTGAGNTIYF. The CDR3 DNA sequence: TGTGCCTGCCTCCCGACAGGAGCTGGAAACACCATATATTTT.

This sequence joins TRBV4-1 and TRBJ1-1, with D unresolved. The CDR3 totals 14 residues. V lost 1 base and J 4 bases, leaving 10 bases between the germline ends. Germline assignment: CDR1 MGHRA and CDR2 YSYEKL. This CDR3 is CASSQGPPGTEAFF. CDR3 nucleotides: TGCGCCAGCAGCCAAGGACCACCAGGCACTGAAGCTTTCTTT.

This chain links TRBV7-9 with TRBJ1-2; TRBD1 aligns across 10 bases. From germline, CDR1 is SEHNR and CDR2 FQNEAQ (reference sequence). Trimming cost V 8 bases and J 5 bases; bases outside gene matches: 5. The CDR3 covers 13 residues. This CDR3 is CASRGQGRYGYTF. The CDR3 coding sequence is TGTGCCAGCCGGGGACAGGGGCGTTATGGCTACACCTTC.

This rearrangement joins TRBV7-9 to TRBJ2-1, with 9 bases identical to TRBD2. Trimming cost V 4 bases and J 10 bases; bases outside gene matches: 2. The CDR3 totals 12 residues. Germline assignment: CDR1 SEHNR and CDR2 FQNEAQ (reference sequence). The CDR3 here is CASSSGLAEQFF. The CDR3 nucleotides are TGTGCCAGCAGCTCAGGACTAGCGGAGCAGTTCTTC.

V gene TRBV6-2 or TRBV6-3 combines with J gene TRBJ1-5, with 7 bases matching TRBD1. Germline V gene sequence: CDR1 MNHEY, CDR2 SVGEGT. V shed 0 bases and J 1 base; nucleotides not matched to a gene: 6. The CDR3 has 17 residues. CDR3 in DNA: TGTGCCAGCAGTTACTCGGGGACAGAAACAAGCAATCAGCCCCAGCATTTT. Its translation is CASSYSGTETSNQPQHF.

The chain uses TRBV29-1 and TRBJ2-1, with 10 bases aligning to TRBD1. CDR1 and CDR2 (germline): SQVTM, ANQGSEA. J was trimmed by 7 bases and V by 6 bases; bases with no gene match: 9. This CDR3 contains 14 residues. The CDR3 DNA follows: TGCAGCGTAAGGGACAGGGGAGAATGGAATGAGCAGTTCTTC. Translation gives CSVRDRGEWNEQFF.

The CDR3 nucleotides read TGTGCCAGCAATACCGGGACTAGCGGGAGAAGACAGTTCTTC. Its protein is CASNTGTSGRRQFF. V usage is TRBV28 and J usage is TRBJ2-1, with 14 bases lining up with TRBD2. CDR3 length: 14 amino acids. CDR1 and CDR2 (germline): MDHEN, SYDVKM. The junction had 9 bases not matched to a gene; V was cut back by 7 bases and J by 13 bases.

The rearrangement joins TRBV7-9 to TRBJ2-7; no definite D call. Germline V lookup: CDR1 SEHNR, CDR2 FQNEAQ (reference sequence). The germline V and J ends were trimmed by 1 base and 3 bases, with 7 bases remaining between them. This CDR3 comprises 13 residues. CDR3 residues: CASSLGAYYEQYF. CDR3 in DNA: TGTGCCAGCAGCTTAGGGGCGTACTACGAGCAGTACTTC.